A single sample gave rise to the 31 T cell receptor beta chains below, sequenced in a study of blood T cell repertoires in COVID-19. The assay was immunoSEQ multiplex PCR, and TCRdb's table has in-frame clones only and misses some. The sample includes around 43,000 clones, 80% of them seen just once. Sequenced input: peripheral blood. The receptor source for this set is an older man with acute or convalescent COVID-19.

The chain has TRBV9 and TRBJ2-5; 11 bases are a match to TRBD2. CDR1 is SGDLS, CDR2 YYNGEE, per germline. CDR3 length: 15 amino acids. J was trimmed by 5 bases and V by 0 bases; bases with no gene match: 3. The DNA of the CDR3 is TGTGCCAGCAGCGTAGTAGCGGGGGGGCCTGAGACCCAGTACTTC. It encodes CASSVVAGGPETQYF.

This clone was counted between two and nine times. The CDR3 region has the DNA TGTGCCAGCAGTTGGGGACAGGGGTTAAATGAGCAGTTCTTC. Protein product: CASSWGQGLNEQFF. The gene calls are TRBV6-5 and TRBJ2-1; 10 positions agree with TRBD1. Trimming removed 4 bases from V and 7 bases from J; junction bases left unmatched: 4. Germline V gives CDR1 MNHEY, CDR2 SVGAGI. The CDR3 is made up of 14 amino acids.

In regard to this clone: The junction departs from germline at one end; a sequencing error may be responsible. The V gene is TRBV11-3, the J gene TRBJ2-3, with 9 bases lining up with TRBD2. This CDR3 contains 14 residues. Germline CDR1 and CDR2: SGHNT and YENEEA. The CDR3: CASSLAGGTDTQYF. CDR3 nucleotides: TGTGCCAGCAGTTTAGCGGGGGGCACAGATACGCAGTATTTT.

CDR3 amino acids: CASSPSGGSNQPQHF. For the CDR3, the DNA is TGTGCCAGCTCACCATCAGGGGGAAGCAATCAGCCCCAGCATTTT. V is TRBV18 and J is TRBJ1-5, with 7 bases matching TRBD1. J gave up 1 base and V 2 bases, and 2 bases lay outside the gene matches. Per the germline V gene, CDR1 is KGHSH and CDR2 is LQKENI. This CDR3 has 15 residues.

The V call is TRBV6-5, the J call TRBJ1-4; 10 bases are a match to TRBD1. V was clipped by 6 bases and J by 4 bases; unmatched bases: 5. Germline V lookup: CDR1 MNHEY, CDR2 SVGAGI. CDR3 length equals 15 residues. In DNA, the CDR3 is TGTGCCAGCAGCGGACAGGGGGGAAATAATGAAAAACTGTTTTTT. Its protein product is CASSGQGGNNEKLFF.

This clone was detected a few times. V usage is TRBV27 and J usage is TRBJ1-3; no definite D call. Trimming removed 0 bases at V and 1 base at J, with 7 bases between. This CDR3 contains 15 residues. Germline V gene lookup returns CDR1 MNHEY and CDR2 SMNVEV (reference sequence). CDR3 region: CASSLSRGSGNTIYF. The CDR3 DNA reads TGTGCCAGCAGTTTATCGCGGGGATCTGGAAACACCATATATTTT.

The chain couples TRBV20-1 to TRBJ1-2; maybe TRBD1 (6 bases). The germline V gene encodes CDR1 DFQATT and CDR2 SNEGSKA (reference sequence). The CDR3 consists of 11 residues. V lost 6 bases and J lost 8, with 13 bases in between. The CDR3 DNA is TGCAGTGCGGGATACAGGGACGGCTACACCTTC. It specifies CSAGYRDGYTF.

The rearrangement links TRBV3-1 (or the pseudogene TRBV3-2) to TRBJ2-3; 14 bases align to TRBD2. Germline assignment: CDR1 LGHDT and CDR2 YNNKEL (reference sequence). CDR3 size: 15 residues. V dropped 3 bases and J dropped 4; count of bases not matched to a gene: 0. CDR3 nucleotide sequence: TGTGCCAGCAGCCAGGGACTAGCGGGGGCAGATACGCAGTATTTT. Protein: CASSQGLAGADTQYF.

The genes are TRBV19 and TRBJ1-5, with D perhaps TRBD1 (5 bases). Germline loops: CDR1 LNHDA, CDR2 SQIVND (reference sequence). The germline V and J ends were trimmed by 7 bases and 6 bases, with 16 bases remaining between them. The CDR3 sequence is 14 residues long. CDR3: CASNLGQGSQPQHF. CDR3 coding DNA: TGTGCCAGTAATCTCGGGCAGGGAAGTCAGCCCCAGCATTTT.

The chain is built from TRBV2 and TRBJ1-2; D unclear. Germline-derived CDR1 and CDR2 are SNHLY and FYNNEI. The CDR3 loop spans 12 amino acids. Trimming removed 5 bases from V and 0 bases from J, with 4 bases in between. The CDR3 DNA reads TGTGCCAGCAGTCCATCTAACTATGGCTACACCTTC. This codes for CASSPSNYGYTF.

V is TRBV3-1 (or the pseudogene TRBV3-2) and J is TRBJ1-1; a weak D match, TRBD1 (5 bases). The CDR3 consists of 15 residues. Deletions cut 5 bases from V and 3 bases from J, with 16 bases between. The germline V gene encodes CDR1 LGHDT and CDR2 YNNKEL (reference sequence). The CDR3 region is CASSEGTGGYTEAFF. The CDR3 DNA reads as TGTGCCAGCAGCGAAGGGACGGGGGGGTACACTGAAGCTTTCTTT.

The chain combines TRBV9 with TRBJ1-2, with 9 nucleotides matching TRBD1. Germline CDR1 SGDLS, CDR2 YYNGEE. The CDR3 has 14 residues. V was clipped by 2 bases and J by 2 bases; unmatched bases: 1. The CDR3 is CASSVGTGNYGYTF. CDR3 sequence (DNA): TGTGCCAGCAGCGTCGGGACAGGGAACTATGGCTACACCTTC.

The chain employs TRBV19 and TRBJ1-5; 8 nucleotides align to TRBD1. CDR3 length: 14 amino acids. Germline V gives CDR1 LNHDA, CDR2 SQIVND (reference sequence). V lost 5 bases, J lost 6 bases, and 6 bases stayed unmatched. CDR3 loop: CASSSTGGAQPQHF. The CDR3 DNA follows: TGTGCCAGTAGTTCCACAGGGGGGGCTCAGCCCCAGCATTTT.

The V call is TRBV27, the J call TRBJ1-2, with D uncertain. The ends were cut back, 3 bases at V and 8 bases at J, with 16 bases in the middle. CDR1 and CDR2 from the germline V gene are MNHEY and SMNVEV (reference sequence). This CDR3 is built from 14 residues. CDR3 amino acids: CASSFRVPGWGYTF. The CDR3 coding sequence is TGTGCCAGCAGTTTCCGGGTCCCGGGGTGGGGCTACACCTTC.

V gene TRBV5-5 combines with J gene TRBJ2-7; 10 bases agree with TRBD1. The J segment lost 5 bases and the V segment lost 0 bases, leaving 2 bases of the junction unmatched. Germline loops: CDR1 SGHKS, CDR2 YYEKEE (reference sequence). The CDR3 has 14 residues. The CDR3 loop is CASSLGTGGDEQYF. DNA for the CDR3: TGTGCCAGCAGCTTGGGGACAGGGGGGGACGAGCAGTACTTC.

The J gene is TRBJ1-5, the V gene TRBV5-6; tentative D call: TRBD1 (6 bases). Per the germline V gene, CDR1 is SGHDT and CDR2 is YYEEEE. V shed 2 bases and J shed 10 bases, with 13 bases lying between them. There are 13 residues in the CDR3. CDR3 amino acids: CASSFGGQGPQHF. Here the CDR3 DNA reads TGTGCCAGCAGCTTCGGGGGGCAGGGACCCCAGCATTTT. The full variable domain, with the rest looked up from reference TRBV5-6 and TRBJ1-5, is DAGVTQSPTHLIKTRGQQVTLRCSPKSGHDTVSWYQQALGQGPQFIFQYYEEEERQRGNFPDRFSGHQFPNYSSELNVNALLLGDSALYLCASSFGGQGPQHFGDGTRLSIL.

CDR3 coding DNA: TGTGCCAGCAGCTCAGTAGGGAGGTACAATGAGCAGTTCTTC. This codes for CASSSVGRYNEQFF. The chain carries TRBV7-3 and TRBJ2-1; a possible D gene is TRBD2 (6 bases). The CDR3 has 14 amino acids. Trimming shortened V by 4 bases and J by 4 bases, and 11 bases separated the two germline ends. Germline CDR1 is SGHTA and CDR2 is FQGTGA.

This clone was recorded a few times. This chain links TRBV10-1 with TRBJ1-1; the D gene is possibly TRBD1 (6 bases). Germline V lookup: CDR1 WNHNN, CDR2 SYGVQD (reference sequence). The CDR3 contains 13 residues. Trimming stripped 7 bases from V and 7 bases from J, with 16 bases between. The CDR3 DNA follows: TGCGCCAGCATGGGAGGGGGACGAGGTGAAGCTTTCTTT. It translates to CASMGGGRGEAFF.

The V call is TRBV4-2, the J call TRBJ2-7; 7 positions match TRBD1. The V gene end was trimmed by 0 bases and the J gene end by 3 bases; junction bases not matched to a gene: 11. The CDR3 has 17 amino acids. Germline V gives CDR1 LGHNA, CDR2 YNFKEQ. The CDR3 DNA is TGTGCCAGCAGCCAAGAGTTGTCGGCAGGGGGAGTCTACGAGCAGTACTTC. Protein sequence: CASSQELSAGGVYEQYF.

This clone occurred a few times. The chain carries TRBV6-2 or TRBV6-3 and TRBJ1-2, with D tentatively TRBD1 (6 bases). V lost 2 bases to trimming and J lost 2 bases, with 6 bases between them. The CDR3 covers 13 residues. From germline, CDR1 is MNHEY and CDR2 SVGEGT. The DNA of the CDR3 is TGTGCCAGCAGTTACGGGGGCAACTATGGCTACACCTTC. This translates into CASSYGGNYGYTF.

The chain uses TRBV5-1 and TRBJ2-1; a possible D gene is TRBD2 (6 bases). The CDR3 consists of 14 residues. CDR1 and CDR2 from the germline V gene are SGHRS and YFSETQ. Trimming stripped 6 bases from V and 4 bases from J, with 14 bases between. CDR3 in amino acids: CASTGDLAYNEQFF. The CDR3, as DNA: TGCGCCAGCACGGGGGACCTTGCGTACAATGAGCAGTTCTTC. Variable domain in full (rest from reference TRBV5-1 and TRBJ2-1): KAGVTQTPRYLIKTRGQQVTLSCSPISGHRSVSWYQQTPGQGLQFLFEYFSETQRNKGNFPGRFSGRQFSNSRSEMNVSTLELGDSALYLCASTGDLAYNEQFFGPGTRLTVL.

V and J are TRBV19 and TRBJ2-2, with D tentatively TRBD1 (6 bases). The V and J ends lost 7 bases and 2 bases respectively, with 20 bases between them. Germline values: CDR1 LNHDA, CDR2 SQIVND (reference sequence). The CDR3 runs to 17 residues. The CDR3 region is CASNRKQGELNTGELFF. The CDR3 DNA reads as TGTGCCAGTAATAGGAAACAGGGAGAGCTAAACACCGGGGAGCTGTTTTTT.

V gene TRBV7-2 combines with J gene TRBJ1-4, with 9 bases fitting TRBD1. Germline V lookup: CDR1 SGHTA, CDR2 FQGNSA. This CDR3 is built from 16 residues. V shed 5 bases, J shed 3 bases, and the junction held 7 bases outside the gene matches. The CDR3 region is CASSLRQGEANEKLFF. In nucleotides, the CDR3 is TGTGCCAGCAGCCTAAGACAGGGGGAGGCTAATGAAAAACTGTTTTTT.

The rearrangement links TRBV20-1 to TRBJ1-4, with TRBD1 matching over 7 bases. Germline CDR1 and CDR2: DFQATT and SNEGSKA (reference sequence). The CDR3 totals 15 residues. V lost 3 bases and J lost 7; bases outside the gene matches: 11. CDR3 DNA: TGCAGTGCTAGTCCCTCGACAGGGCTTGTTGAAAAACTGTTTTTT. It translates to CSASPSTGLVEKLFF.

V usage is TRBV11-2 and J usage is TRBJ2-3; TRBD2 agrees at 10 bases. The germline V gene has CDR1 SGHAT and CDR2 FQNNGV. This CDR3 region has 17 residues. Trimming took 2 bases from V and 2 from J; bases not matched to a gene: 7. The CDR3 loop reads CASSLFGTSGITDTQYF. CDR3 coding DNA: TGTGCCAGCAGCTTATTCGGTACTAGCGGGATCACAGATACGCAGTATTTT.

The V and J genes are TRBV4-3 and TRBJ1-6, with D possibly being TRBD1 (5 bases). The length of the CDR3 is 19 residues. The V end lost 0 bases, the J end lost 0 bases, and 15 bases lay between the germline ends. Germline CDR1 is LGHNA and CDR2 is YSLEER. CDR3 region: CASSQDRWHRSSYNSPLHF. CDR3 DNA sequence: TGCGCCAGCAGCCAAGATCGGTGGCACAGGAGCTCCTATAATTCACCCCTCCACTTT.

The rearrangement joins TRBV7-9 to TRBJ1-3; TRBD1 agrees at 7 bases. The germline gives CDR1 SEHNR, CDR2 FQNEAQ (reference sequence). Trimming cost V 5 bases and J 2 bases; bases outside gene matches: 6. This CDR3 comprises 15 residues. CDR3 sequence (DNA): TGTGCCAGCAGCCCACAGACAGGGACTGGAAACACCATATATTTT. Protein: CASSPQTGTGNTIYF.

The CDR3 nucleotides read TGTGCCAGCAGTTACCGGACAGGCCCCGTCTACGAGCAGTACTTC. Residues: CASSYRTGPVYEQYF. The chain has TRBV6-8 and TRBJ2-7, with TRBD1 matching 7 bases. Losses at the gene ends were 2 bases for V and 3 bases for J; bases not matched to a gene: 7. CDR3 length: 15 residues. The germline V gene encodes CDR1 MNHGY and CDR2 SAAAGT.

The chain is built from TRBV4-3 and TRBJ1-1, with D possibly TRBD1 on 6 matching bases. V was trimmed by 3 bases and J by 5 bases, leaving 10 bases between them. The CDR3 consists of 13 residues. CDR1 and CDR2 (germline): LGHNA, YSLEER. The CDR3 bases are TGCGCCAGCAGCCACCACAGGGAGACTGAAGCTTTCTTT. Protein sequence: CASSHHRETEAFF.

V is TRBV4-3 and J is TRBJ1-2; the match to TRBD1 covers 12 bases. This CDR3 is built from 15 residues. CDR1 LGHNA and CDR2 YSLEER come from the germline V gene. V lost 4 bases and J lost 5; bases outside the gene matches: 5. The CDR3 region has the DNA TGCGCCAGCAGCCCAGGGACAGGGGGCGCATATGGCTACACCTTC. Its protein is CASSPGTGGAYGYTF.

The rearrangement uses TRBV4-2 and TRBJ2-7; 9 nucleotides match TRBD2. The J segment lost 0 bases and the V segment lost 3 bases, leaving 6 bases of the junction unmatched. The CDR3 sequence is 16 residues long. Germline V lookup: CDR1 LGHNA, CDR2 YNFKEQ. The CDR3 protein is CASSQILAGSSYEQYF. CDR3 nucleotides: TGTGCCAGCAGCCAGATACTAGCGGGTTCCTCCTACGAGCAGTACTTC.